This T cell receptor beta chain was recovered during a study of shared clonotypes between healthy human individuals. General study findings and limits: Naive CD4 clonotypes overlapped across several donors at approximately 5.5%.

Concerning this clone: Its antigen remains unidentified. This sample includes further DNA sequences coding for the same CDR3.

Sequenced by immunoSEQ multiplex PCR; TCRdb stores in-frame clones only, minus some. The table records some 580,000 clones, more than 95% of them present only once. This CDR3 comprises 15 residues. Germline lookup yields CDR1 MNHEY and CDR2 SVGAGI. V lost 0 bases to trimming and J lost 1 base; unmatched junction nucleotides: 1. Sequenced input: naive CD4+ T cells sorted from blood. Described subset: CD45RA+ positively selected. The gene calls are TRBV6-5 and TRBJ2-7, with 9 bases fitting TRBD1. The clonotype was recovered from a woman under 40 in good health. The CDR3 DNA is TGTGCCAGCAGTTACTCGGGGACAGGGTCCTACGAGCAGTACTTC. It is translated as CASSYSGTGSYEQYF.